This T cell receptor beta chain comes out of a study of cytomegalovirus exposure and HLA in healthy donors. Study-wide background: In an early release, HLA-typed donors contributed some 88 million unique TCR sequences.

Whole-study results and caveats: Accurate prediction of most subjects' HLA-A and HLA-B alleles from TCR beta sequences was reported. It was confirmed in vitro that three of the CMV-associated chains were specific for CMV antigens. Per published reports, the classifier diagnosed cytomegalovirus status with high specificity and sensitivity.

Germline V lookup: CDR1 SGHRS, CDR2 YFSETQ. The CDR3 sequence is 15 residues long. J gave up 1 base and V 0 bases, and 1 base lay outside the gene matches. Of note for this clone: What it binds is unknown.

The PCR was carried out with 60 Vbeta primers and 13 Jbeta primers. Here immunoSEQ multiplex PCR was the method, and the copy in TCRdb shows in-frame clones only, minus some. The profile shows about 190,000 clones, 79% of them singletons. Sequencing used PBMCs. The rearrangement uses TRBV5-1 and TRBJ2-1, with 7 nucleotides matching TRBD1. The clonotype was recovered from a young woman in good health and CMV-seronegative. CDR3 amino acids: CASSLDRGSYNEQFF. The CDR3, as DNA: TGCGCCAGCAGCTTGGACAGGGGTTCCTACAATGAGCAGTTCTTC. Drawing the rest from reference TRBV5-1 and TRBJ2-1, the complete variable domain is KAGVTQTPRYLIKTRGQQVTLSCSPISGHRSVSWYQQTPGQGLQFLFEYFSETQRNKGNFPGRFSGRQFSNSRSEMNVSTLELGDSALYLCASSLDRGSYNEQFFGPGTRLTVL.